Each of the 21 T cell receptor beta chains below was sequenced from the same sample in a study of cytomegalovirus exposure and HLA in healthy donors. Primers included in the PCR were 60 Vbeta and 13 Jbeta primers. Assay used: immunoSEQ multiplex PCR; TCRdb lists only in-frame clones, some missing. The table has 130,000 to 150,000 clones, 55% to 70% seen once. Sequencing was done on a sample of PBMCs. The receptors originated from a woman in her 30s in good health and CMV-seropositive.

The chain carries TRBV14 and TRBJ2-7, with 10 nucleotides matching TRBD1. V lost 4 bases to trimming and J lost 5 bases; unmatched junction nucleotides: 8. Germline values: CDR1 SGHDN, CDR2 FVKESK. The CDR3 is 15 residues long. CDR3 bases: TGTGCCAGCAGCCCCGTCCGGGACAGGGGCCACGAGCAGTACTTC. Protein sequence: CASSPVRDRGHEQYF.

The CDR3 reads CASSRPGQGAYEQYF. The CDR3, as DNA: TGTGCCAGCTCCCGACCGGGACAGGGGGCCTACGAGCAGTACTTC. The chain couples TRBV2 to TRBJ2-7, with 11 bases lining up with TRBD1. CDR1 and CDR2 (germline): SNHLY, FYNNEI. V lost 8 bases to trimming and J lost 2 bases; unmatched junction nucleotides: 8. CDR3 length equals 15 residues. Filled out from reference TRBV2 and TRBJ2-7, the complete variable domain reads EPEVTQTPSHQVTQMGQEVILRCVPISNHLYFYWYRQILGQKVEFLVSFYNNEISEKSEIFDDQFSVERPDGSNFTLKIRSTKLEDSAMYFCASSRPGQGAYEQYFGPGTRLTVT.

The genes are TRBV6-5 and TRBJ2-7, with 9 bases fitting TRBD2. J lost 8 bases, V lost 7 bases, and 12 bases had no gene match. CDR3 length equals 14 residues. CDR1 MNHEY and CDR2 SVGAGI come from the germline V gene. The CDR3 loop is CASTHVAGDEKQYF. CDR3 bases: TGTGCCAGCACCCACGTAGCGGGGGACGAGAAGCAGTACTTC.

The rearrangement links TRBV7-9 to TRBJ2-3; no reliable D call. V lost 5 bases and J lost 5, with 14 bases in between. Germline values: CDR1 SEHNR, CDR2 FQNEAQ (reference sequence). This CDR3 region has 14 residues. The DNA of the CDR3 is TGTGCCAGCAGCGACCAGGCGCTCGGAGATACGCAGTATTTT. Translation: CASSDQALGDTQYF.

The J gene is TRBJ2-5, the V gene TRBV5-6; 7 nucleotides align to TRBD1. With V trimmed by 3 bases and J by 1 base, 3 bases remained unmatched. Germline CDR1 and CDR2: SGHDT and YYEEEE. The length of the CDR3 is 14 residues. The CDR3 nucleotides are TGTGCCAGCAGCTGGAGGACAGGCCAAGAGACCCAGTACTTC. It codes for CASSWRTGQETQYF.

The chain links TRBV19 to TRBJ1-4; D uncertain. The CDR3 has 14 residues. The V end lost 3 bases, the J end lost 6 bases, and 11 bases lay between the germline ends. The germline CDR1 and CDR2 sequences are LNHDA and SQIVND (reference sequence). The CDR3 DNA reads TGTGCCAGTAGTATGATAAGCCCGGATGAAAAACTGTTTTTT. Protein: CASSMISPDEKLFF.

The chain uses TRBV29-1 and TRBJ1-2, with D unresolved. The CDR3 is 15 residues long. Deletions cut 4 bases from V and 0 bases from J, with 15 bases between. The germline gives CDR1 SQVTM, CDR2 ANQGSEA. The DNA of the CDR3 is TGCAGCGTTGTTCAGGACTTAAGCCCTAACTATGGCTACACCTTC. Translating it yields CSVVQDLSPNYGYTF.

The V call is TRBV10-3, the J call TRBJ2-7; D possibly corresponds to TRBD1 (6 bases). The CDR3 runs 12 residues. Germline CDR1 and CDR2: ENHRY and SYGVKD. The V end lost 11 bases, the J end lost 2 bases, and 13 bases lay between the germline ends. The CDR3 region has the DNA TGTGCCGTAGGGGACATGGCCTACGAGCAGTACTTC. This codes for CAVGDMAYEQYF.

This clone occurred a few times. The genes are TRBV5-1 and TRBJ2-7, with D tentatively TRBD2 (6 bases). Germline CDR1 SGHRS, CDR2 YFSETQ. The V and J ends lost 0 bases and 2 bases respectively, with 12 bases between them. The CDR3 has 15 amino acids. This CDR3 reads CASSLGVAETYEQYF. As DNA, the CDR3 is TGCGCCAGCAGCTTGGGGGTAGCGGAGACCTACGAGCAGTACTTC.

The gene calls are TRBV28 and TRBJ1-1; 9 nucleotides match TRBD1. This CDR3 comprises 17 residues. Trimming cost V 8 bases and J 3 bases; bases outside gene matches: 16. CDR1 is MDHEN, CDR2 SYDVKM, per germline. The DNA of the CDR3 is TGTGCCAGCGGGAACCCGGGACAGGGCGGTATCGACACTGAAGCTTTCTTT. Translating it yields CASGNPGQGGIDTEAFF.

This chain connects TRBV5-6 to TRBJ2-7, with TRBD2 matching 10 bases. Looked up from germline, CDR1 is SGHDT and CDR2 is YYEEEE. V was pared by 4 bases and J by 3 bases, with 4 bases of the junction left unmatched. The CDR3 is 14 residues long. CDR3 in amino acids: CASSPGTSDYEQYF. CDR3 sequence (DNA): TGTGCCAGCAGCCCCGGGACTAGCGACTACGAGCAGTACTTC.

This chain uses TRBV27 with TRBJ1-2, with D possibly being TRBD1 (6 bases). V was shortened by 1 base and J by 4 bases, with 13 bases between the two germline ends. Looked up from germline, CDR1 is MNHEY and CDR2 is SMNVEV (reference sequence). This CDR3 is built from 15 residues. In DNA form, the CDR3 reads TGTGCCAGCAGTTTATTTCCAGGGGAAGGCTATGGCTACACCTTC. This gives the protein CASSLFPGEGYGYTF.

The CDR3 loop reads CASSGTSGAISYEQYF. In nucleotides, the CDR3 is TGCGCCAGCAGTGGGACTAGCGGGGCGATTTCCTACGAGCAGTACTTC. V and J are TRBV10-2 and TRBJ2-7; 12 bases are shared with TRBD2. V gave up 4 bases and J gave up 1 base; unmatched junction bases: 5. The CDR3 totals 16 residues. The germline V gene encodes CDR1 WSHSY and CDR2 SAAADI.

The chain links TRBV28 to TRBJ2-7; TRBD1 matches at 8 bases. This CDR3 contains 14 residues. V lost 4 bases to trimming and J lost 5 bases; unmatched junction nucleotides: 7. CDR1 is MDHEN and CDR2 is SYDVKM in the germline V gene. CDR3 residues: CASSSTGEKDEQYF. The CDR3 DNA follows: TGTGCCAGCAGTTCGACAGGGGAGAAGGACGAGCAGTACTTC.

V usage is TRBV5-1 and J usage is TRBJ1-1, with 9 bases matching TRBD1. The J segment lost 10 bases and the V segment lost 1 base, leaving 8 bases of the junction unmatched. CDR3 length: 14 amino acids. Germline CDR1 and CDR2: SGHRS and YFSETQ. CDR3 coding DNA: TGCGCCAGCAGCTTGCAACAGGGGGCAGCCCCAGCTTTCTTT. This sequence encodes CASSLQQGAAPAFF.

This chain uses TRBV7-9 with TRBJ2-7, with a tentative D call TRBD2 (5 bases). The CDR3 sequence is 13 residues long. V was clipped by 11 bases and J by 3 bases, with 17 bases between them. The V gene's germline CDR1 is SEHNR and CDR2 FQNEAQ (reference sequence). For the CDR3, the DNA is TGTGCCGGTTCGCCGGGGTTCCTCTACGAGCAGTACTTC. Translating gives CAGSPGFLYEQYF.

This sequence joins TRBV11-2 and TRBJ1-4; TRBD1 matches 11 bases. This CDR3 is 15 amino acids long. With V trimmed by 4 bases and J by 8 bases, 6 bases remained unmatched. Looked up from germline, CDR1 is SGHAT and CDR2 is FQNNGV. CDR3 amino acids: CASSSRTGGLEKLFF. The CDR3 bases are TGTGCCAGCAGCTCTCGGACAGGGGGCTTGGAAAAACTGTTTTTT.

This clone was observed a single time. The chain combines TRBV5-4 with TRBJ2-7; 7 positions match TRBD1. This CDR3 has 13 residues. J lost 3 bases, V lost 4 bases, and 4 bases had no gene match. Per the germline V gene, CDR1 is SGHNT and CDR2 is YYREEE (reference sequence). Written as DNA, the CDR3 is TGTGCCAGCAGCGAGTGGACAGGCTACGAGCAGTACTTC. Translating gives CASSEWTGYEQYF. Full variable domain (remainder filled in from reference TRBV5-4 and TRBJ2-7): ETGVTQSPTHLIKTRGQQVTLRCSSQSGHNTVSWYQQALGQGPQFIFQYYREEENGRGNFPPRFSGLQFPNYSSELNVNALELDDSALYLCASSEWTGYEQYFGPGTRLTVT.

This clone was detected a few times. The chain employs TRBV4-2 and TRBJ2-5; tentative D call: TRBD2 (7 bases). Germline V gene lookup returns CDR1 LGHNA and CDR2 YNFKEQ. CDR3 size: 15 residues. The V gene lost 2 bases and the J gene lost 3 bases, with 13 bases spanning the gap. CDR3 nucleotide sequence: TGTGCCAGCAGCCAACTCACGGGGGGCGAAGAGACCCAGTACTTC. This gives the protein CASSQLTGGEETQYF.

Concerning this clone itself: Germline and junction disagree at one end, which may indicate a read error. This sample also contains other DNA sequences that code for the same CDR3. The chain is built from TRBV28 and TRBJ1-6; D is possibly TRBD1 (6 bases). This CDR3 spans 15 amino acids. In germline, CDR1 is MDHEN, CDR2 SYDVKM. This CDR3 is CAHGGGISYNSPLHF. The CDR3 DNA is TGTGCCCATGGGGGCGGAATCTCCTATAATTCGCCCCTCCACTTT.

The chain employs TRBV7-2 and TRBJ2-1, with D hard to call. Germline V gene lookup returns CDR1 SGHTA and CDR2 FQGNSA. The ends were cut back, 3 bases at V and 5 bases at J, with 8 bases in the middle. The CDR3 totals 13 residues. The CDR3 DNA is TGTGCCAGCAGCTTCATGGCGGACAATGAGCAGTTCTTC. Protein sequence: CASSFMADNEQFF.